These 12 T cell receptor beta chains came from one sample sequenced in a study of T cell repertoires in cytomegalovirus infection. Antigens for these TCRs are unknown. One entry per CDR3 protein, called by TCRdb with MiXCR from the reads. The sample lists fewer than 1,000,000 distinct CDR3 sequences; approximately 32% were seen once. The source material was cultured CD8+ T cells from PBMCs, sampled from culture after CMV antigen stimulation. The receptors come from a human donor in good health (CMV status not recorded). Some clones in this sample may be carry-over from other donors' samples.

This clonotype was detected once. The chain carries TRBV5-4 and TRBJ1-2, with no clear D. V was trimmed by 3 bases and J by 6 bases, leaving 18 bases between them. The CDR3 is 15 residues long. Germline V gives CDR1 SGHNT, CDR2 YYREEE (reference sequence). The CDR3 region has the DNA TGTGCCAGCAGCTACAACTTCGGGGAACTCGATGGCTACACCTTC. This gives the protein CASSYNFGELDGYTF.

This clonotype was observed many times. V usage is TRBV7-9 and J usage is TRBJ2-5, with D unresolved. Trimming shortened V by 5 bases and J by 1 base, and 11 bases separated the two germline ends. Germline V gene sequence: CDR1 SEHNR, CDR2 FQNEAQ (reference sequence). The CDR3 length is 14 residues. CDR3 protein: CASSTNYRQETQYF. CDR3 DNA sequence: TGTGCCAGCAGCACGAACTACCGCCAAGAGACCCAGTACTTC.

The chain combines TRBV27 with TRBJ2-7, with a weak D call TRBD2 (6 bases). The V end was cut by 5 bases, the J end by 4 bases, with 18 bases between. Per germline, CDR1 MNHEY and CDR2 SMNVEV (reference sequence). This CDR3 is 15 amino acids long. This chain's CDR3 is CASSRVGGGRYEQYF. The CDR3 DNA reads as TGTGCCAGCAGTCGGGTGGGGGGAGGTCGTTACGAGCAGTACTTC.

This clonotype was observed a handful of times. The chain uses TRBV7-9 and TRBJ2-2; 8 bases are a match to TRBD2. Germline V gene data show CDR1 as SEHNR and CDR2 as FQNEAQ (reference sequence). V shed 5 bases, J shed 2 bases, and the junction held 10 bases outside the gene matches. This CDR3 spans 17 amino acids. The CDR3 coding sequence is TGTGCCAGCAGCCCCACAGGGACTAGGGGCAACACCGGGGAGCTGTTTTTT. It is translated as CASSPTGTRGNTGELFF.

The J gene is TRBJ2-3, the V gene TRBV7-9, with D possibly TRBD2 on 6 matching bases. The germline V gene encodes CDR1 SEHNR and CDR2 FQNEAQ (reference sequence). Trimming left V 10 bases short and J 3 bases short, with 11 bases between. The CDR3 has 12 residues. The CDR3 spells CATRSGTDTQYF. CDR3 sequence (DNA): TGTGCCACCCGTAGCGGTACAGATACGCAGTATTTT.

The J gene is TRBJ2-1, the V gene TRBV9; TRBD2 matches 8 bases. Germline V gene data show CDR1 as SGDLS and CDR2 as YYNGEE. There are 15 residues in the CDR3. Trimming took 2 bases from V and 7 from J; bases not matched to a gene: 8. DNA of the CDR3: TGTGCCAGCAGCGTGAGCGGGGGTTCGGGGAATGAGCAGTTCTTC. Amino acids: CASSVSGGSGNEQFF.

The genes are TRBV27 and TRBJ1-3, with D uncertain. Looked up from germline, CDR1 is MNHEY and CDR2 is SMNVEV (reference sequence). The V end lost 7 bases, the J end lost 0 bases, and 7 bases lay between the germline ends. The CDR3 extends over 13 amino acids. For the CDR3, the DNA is TGTGCCAGCAAGGAAGCCTCTGGAAACACCATATATTTT. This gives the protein CASKEASGNTIYF.

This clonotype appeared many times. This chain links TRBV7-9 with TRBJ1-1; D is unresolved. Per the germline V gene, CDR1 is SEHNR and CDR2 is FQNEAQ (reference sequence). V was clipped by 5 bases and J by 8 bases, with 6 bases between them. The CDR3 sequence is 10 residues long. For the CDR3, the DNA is TGTGCCAGCAGCAGGAGAGAAGCTTTCTTT. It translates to CASSRREAFF. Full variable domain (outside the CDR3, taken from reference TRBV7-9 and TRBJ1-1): DTGVSQNPRHKITKRGQNVTFRCDPISEHNRLYWYRQTLGQGPEFLTYFQNEAQLEKSRLLSDRFSAERPKGSFSTLEIQRTEQGDSAMYLCASSRREAFFGQGTRLTVV.

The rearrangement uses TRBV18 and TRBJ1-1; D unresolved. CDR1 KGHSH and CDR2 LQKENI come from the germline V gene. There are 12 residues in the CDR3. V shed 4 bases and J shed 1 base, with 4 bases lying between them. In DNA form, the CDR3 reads TGTGCCAGCTCACAAGAGAACACTGAAGCTTTCTTT. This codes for CASSQENTEAFF. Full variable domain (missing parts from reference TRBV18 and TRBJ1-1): NAGVMQNPRHLVRRRGQEARLRCSPMKGHSHVYWYRQLPEEGLKFMVYLQKENIIDESGMPKERFSAEFPKEGPSILRIQQVVRGDSAAYFCASSQENTEAFFGQGTRLTVV.

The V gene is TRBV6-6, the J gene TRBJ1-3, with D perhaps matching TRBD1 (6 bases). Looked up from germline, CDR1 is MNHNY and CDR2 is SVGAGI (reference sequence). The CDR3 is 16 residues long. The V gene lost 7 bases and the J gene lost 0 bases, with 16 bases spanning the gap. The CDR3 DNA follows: TGTGCCAGCAAGAGTGACAGGCCCCTCTCTGGAAACACCATATATTTT. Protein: CASKSDRPLSGNTIYF.

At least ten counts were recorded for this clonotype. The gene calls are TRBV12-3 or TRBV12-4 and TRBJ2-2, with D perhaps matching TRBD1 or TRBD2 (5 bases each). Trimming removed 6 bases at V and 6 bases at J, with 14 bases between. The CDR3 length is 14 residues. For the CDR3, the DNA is TGTGCCAGCAGCCCCTTGGGGGTGGCCGGGGAGCTGTTTTTT. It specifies CASSPLGVAGELFF.

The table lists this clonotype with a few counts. The chain's CDR3 is CASSYGTGVEGNIQYF. CDR3 in DNA: TGTGCCAGCAGTTACGGGACAGGGGTAGAGGGGAACATTCAGTACTTC. The chain joins TRBV6-2 or TRBV6-3 to TRBJ2-4; 10 bases line up with TRBD1. CDR3 length: 16 residues. With V trimmed by 2 bases and J by 7 bases, 8 bases remained unmatched. Germline loops: CDR1 MNHEY, CDR2 SVGEGT.